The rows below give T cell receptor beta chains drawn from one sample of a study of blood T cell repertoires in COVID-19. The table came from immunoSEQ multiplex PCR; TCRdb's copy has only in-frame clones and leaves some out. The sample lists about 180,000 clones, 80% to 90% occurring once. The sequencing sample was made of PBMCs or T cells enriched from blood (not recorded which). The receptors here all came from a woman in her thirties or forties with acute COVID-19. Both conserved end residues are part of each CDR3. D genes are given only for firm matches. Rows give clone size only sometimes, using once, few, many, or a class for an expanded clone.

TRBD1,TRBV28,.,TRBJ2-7,TGTGCCAGCAGTTTGGGGGGACAGGTCTACGAGCAGTACTTC,CASSLGGQVYEQYF
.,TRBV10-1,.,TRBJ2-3,TGCGCCAGCAGTGAGTTTCCCATCTCCCTGGGCTTTAGCACAGATACGCAGTATTTT,CASSEFPISLGFSTDTQYF
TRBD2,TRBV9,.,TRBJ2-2,TGTGCCAGCAGCGTAGTTGCGGGAGAGACCGGGGAGCTGTTTTTT,CASSVVAGETGELFF
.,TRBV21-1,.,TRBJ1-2,TGTGCCAGCAGCAAAGGGGAACAGGACGCCAATTATGGCTACACCTTC,CASSKGEQDANYGYTF
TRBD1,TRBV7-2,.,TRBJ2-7,TGTGCCAGCAGCTTACAGGGGGCGTACGAGCAGTACTTC,CASSLQGAYEQYF
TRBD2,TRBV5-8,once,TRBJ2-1,TGTGCCGCTAGAAGTGACGAGCGGGGGCCCTACAATGAGCAGTTCTTC,CAARSDERGPYNEQFF
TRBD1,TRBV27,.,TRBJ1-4,TGTGCCAGCAGCAGACGGCCAGGGGGAGAGGGCCTGTTTTTT,CASSRRPGGEGLFF
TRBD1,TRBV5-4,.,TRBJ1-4,TGTGCCAGCAGCCCGGGAGGGACAGGGAAGGAAAAACTGTTTTTT,CASSPGGTGKEKLFF
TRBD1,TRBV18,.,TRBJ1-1,TGTGCCAGCTCACAAAAACCGGGACAGTCTGAAGCTTTCTTT,CASSQKPGQSEAFF
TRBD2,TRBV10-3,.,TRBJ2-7,TGTGCCATCAGTGGGGGGCTAGCGGGAGGGCCGAGCTCCTACGAGCAGTACTTC,CAISGGLAGGPSSYEQYF
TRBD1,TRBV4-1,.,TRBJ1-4,TGCGCCAGCAGCCACCCTCAGACAGGGGGCCAGGTAACTAATGAAAAACTGTTTTTT,CASSHPQTGGQVTNEKLFF
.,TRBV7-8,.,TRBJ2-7,TGTGCCAGCAGCCTTGGACAGGGAGGGTCCTACGAGCAGTACTTC,CASSLGQGGSYEQYF
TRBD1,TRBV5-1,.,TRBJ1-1,TGCGCCAGCAGCACCCTGGACAGGGGATCTCGGAACACTGAAGCTTTCTTT,CASSTLDRGSRNTEAFF
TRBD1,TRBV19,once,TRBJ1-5,TGTGCCAGTAGTACCGGGACAGGGGGTGGTCAGCCCCAGCATTTT,CASSTGTGGGQPQHF
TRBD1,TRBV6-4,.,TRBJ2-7,TGTGCCAGCAGTGACGAGGACAGGTCCGGGGACTACGAGCAGTACTTC,CASSDEDRSGDYEQYF
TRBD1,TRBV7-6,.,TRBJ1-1,TGTGCCAGCAGCCCTAGCCAGGGGGCAAGAACTGAAGCTTTCTTT,CASSPSQGARTEAFF
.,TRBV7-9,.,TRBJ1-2,TGTGCCAGCAGCTTTGTTTCTACCTATGGCTACACCTTC,CASSFVSTYGYTF
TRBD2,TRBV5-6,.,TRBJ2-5,TGTGCCAGCAGCCGCTATTCTAGCGGGGGACCTAAGGGGAAAGAGACCCAGTACTTC,CASSRYSSGGPKGKETQYF
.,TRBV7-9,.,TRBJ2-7,TGTGCCAGCAGCTTAGCCTTGGGGGGTGCCTACGAGCAGTACTTC,CASSLALGGAYEQYF
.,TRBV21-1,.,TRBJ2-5,TGTGCCAGCAGCAAAAGGAGCGGGAGTTTGGTGGAGACCCAGTACTTC,CASSKRSGSLVETQYF
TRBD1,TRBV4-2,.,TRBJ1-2,TGTGCCAGCAGCCGAGGGACAGAGAACTATGGCTACACCTTC,CASSRGTENYGYTF
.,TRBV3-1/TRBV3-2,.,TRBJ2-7,TGTGCCAGCAGCCAAGGGGAGGCTGCGGCATTCGCCTACGAGCAGTACTTC,CASSQGEAAAFAYEQYF
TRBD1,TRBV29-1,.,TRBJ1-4,TGCAGCGTACGGACAGGATTGGATGAAAAACTGTTTTTT,CSVRTGLDEKLFF
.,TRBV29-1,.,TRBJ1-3,TGCAGCGCACTCCCTGACAGGTCGCCTGGAAACACCATATATTTT,CSALPDRSPGNTIYF
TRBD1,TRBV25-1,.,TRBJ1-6,TGTGCCAGCACCGGACAGGGGAGTTCACCCCTCCACTTT,CASTGQGSSPLHF
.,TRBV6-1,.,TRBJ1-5,TGTGCCAGCAGTGATTTGGACAGTTCGAATCAGCCCCAGCATTTT,CASSDLDSSNQPQHF
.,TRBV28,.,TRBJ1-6,TGTGCCAGCAGTCTCGTCTTTGGGGGGATGCAAGATTCACCCCTCCACTTT,CASSLVFGGMQDSPLHF
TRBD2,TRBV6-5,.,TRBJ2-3,TGTGCCACACATCGTAGGGCGGGAGTCTCGGATACGCAGTATTTT,CATHRRAGVSDTQYF
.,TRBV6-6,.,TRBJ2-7,TGTGCCAGCAGTTACCCCCGGGAAGGAGGGCCGTATGAGCAGTACTTC,CASSYPREGGPYEQYF
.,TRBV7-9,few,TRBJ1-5,TGTGCCAGCAGCCCACAAGGGCGCGGGGGAAGCAATCAGCCCCAGCATTTT,CASSPQGRGGSNQPQHF
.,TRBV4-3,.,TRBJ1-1,TGCGCCAGCAGCCAGTCGACAGAGACGAACACTGAAGCTTTCTTT,CASSQSTETNTEAFF
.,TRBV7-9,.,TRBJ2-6,TGTGCCAGCAGCTTAGTCTGGGGAGCTGGGGCCAACGTCCTGACTTTC,CASSLVWGAGANVLTF
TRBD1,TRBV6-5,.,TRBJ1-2,TGTGCCAGCAGTCGGGCCGACAGGGCGGGCTATGGCTACACCTTC,CASSRADRAGYGYTF
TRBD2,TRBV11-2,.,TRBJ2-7,TGTGCCAGCAGCTGGGGGACTAGCGGTTCCTACGAGCAGTACTTC,CASSWGTSGSYEQYF
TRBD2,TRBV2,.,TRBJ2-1,TGTGCCAGCAGAGCCCCCGGGACTAGCACCTACAATGAGCAGTTCTTC,CASRAPGTSTYNEQFF
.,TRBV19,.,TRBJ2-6,TGTGCCACCCTAGGGGCTGGGGCCAACGTCCTGACTTTC,CATLGAGANVLTF
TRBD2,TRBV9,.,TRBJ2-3,TGTGCCAGCAGCGAGGGACTAGCGGTGAGCACAGATACGCAGTATTTT,CASSEGLAVSTDTQYF
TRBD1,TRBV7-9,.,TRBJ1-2,TGTGCCAGCAGCTCGGACAGGGACTATGGCTACACCTTC,CASSSDRDYGYTF
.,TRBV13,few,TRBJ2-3,TGTGCCAGCAGCACTCAAGAGGAGTTAGGCACAGATACGCAGTATTTT,CASSTQEELGTDTQYF
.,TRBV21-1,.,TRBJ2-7,TGTGCCAGCAGCAAAGCGCTTAGGGACAGGGGGAACTACGAGCAGTACTTC,CASSKALRDRGNYEQYF
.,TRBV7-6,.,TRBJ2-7,TGTGCCAGCAGCTTAGCATGGGGCTCCGAGCAGTACTTC,CASSLAWGSEQYF
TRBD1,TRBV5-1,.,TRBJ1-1,TGCGCCAGCAGCTTGGTTGCAGGGGGCGACACTGAAGCTTTCTTT,CASSLVAGGDTEAFF
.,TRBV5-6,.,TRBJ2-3,TGTGCCAGCAGCTTGGCAGGGCCCTTCACAGATACGCAGTATTTT,CASSLAGPFTDTQYF
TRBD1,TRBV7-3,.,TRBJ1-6,TGTGCCAGCAGCTTTTACTTGACAGGGTCGGTCCGTGATAATTCACCCCTCCACTTT,CASSFYLTGSVRDNSPLHF
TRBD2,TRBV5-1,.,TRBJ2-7,TGCGCCAGCAGCTCTAGCGGGAGATGGCCTACCTACGAGCAGTACTTC,CASSSSGRWPTYEQYF
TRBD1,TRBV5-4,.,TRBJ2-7,TGTGCCAGCAGCGATAGGGACAGCTCCTACGAGCAGTACTTC,CASSDRDSSYEQYF
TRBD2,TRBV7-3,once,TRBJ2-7,TGTGCCAGCAGCTTAACCAGCGGGGGGCAATACGAGCAGTACTTC,CASSLTSGGQYEQYF
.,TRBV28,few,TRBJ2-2,TGTGCCAGCAGTTTGGGGGGGAACACCGGGGAGCTGTTTTTT,CASSLGGNTGELFF
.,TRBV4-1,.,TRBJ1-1,TGCGCCAGCAGCCAGGGGAGGAACACTGAAGCTTTCTTT,CASSQGRNTEAFF
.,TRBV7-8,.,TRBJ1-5,TGTGCCAGCAGCTTAGGCCCAACACCCCCCGGGGGAGTTGGCAATCAGCCCCAGCATTTT,CASSLGPTPPGGVGNQPQHF
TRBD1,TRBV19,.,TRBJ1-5,TGTGCCAGTAGTATCTCTGACAGGGCAGGCAATCAGCCCCAGCATTTT,CASSISDRAGNQPQHF
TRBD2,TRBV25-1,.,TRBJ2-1,TGTGCCAGCAGTGAATACGGGCTAGCGGTCTCCTACAATGAGCAGTTCTTC,CASSEYGLAVSYNEQFF
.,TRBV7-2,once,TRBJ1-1,TGTGCCAGCAGCCCTTACAACAGGGCACTAAACACTGAAGCTTTCTTT,CASSPYNRALNTEAFF
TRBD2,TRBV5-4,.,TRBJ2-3,TGTGCCAGCAGCTTGGACGGGGGGGATACGCAGTATTTT,CASSLDGGDTQYF
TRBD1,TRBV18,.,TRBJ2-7,TGTGCCAGCTCACCACGTCAGCGACAGGGTGTCTACGAGCAGTACTTC,CASSPRQRQGVYEQYF
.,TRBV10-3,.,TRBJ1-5,TGTGCCATCAGTGAGGTGGTAGGGGGTAGCAATCAGCCCCAGCATTTT,CAISEVVGGSNQPQHF
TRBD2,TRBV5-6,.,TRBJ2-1,TGTGCCAGCAGCTTGGTAGTAAGCGGGGGTGAGCAGTTCTTC,CASSLVVSGGEQFF
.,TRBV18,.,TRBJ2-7,TGTGCCAGCTCCCCGGGGGTAGCTAGCTACGAGCAGTACTTC,CASSPGVASYEQYF